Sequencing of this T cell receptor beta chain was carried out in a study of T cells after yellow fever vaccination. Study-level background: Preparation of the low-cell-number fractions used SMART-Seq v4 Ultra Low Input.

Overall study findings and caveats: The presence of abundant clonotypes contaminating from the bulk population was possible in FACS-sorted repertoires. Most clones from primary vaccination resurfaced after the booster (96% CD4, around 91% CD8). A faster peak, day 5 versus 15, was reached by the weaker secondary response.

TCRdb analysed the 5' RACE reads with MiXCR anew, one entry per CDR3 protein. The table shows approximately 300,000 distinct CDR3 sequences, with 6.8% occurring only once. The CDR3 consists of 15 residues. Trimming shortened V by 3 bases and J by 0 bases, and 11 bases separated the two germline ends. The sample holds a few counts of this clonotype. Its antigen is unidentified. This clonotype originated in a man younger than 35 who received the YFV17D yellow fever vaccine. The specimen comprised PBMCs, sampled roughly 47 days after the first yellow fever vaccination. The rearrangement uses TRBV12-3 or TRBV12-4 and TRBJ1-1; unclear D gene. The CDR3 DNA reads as TGTGCCAGCAGTTTTCAGCACGGAATGAACACTGAAGCTTTCTTT. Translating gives CASSFQHGMNTEAFF.